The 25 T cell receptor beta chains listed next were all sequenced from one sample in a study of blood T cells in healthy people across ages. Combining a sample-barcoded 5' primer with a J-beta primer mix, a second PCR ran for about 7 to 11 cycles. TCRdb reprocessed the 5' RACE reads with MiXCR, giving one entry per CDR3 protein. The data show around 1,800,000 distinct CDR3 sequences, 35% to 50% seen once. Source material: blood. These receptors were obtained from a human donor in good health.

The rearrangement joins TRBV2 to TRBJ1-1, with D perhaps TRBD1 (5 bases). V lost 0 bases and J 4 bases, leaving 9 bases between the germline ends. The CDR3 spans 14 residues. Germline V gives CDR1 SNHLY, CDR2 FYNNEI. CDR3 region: CASSEARRGTEAFF. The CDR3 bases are TGTGCCAGCAGTGAAGCGCGTAGGGGCACTGAAGCTTTCTTT.

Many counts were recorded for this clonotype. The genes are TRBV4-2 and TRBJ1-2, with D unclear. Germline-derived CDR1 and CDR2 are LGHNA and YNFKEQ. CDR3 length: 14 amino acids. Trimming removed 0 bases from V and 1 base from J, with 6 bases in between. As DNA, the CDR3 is TGTGCCAGCAGCCAAGAGGGGTTTAACTATGGCTACACCTTC. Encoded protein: CASSQEGFNYGYTF.

Here the CDR3 reads CASSYRQGRTYNEQFF. The CDR3 DNA is TGTGCCAGCAGTTACCGGCAGGGGAGGACCTACAATGAGCAGTTCTTC. This chain joins TRBV6-2 or TRBV6-3 and TRBJ2-1; D is tentatively TRBD1 or TRBD2 (6 bases each). V was trimmed by 2 bases and J by 2 bases, leaving 13 bases between them. Germline values: CDR1 MNHEY, CDR2 SVGEGT. The CDR3 totals 16 residues.

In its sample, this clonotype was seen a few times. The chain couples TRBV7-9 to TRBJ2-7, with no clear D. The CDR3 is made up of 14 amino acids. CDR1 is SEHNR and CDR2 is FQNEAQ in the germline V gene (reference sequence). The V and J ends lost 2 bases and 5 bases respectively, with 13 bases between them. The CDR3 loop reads CASSLIAGTNEQYF. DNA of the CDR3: TGTGCCAGCAGCTTAATTGCAGGAACCAACGAGCAGTACTTC.

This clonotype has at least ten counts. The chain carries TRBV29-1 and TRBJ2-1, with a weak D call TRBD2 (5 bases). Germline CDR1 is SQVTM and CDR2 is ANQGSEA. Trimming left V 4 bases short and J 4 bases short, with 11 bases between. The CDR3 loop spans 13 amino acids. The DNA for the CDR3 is TGCAGCGTTGCCGGGATGAAATACAATGAGCAGTTCTTC. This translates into CSVAGMKYNEQFF.

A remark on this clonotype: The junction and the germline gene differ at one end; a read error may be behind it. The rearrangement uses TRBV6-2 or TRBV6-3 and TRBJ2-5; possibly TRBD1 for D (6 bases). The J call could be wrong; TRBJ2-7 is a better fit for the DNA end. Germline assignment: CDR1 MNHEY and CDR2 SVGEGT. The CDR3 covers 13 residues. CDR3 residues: CVSRTDSPYEQYF. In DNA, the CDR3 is TGTGTCAGCAGGACGGACAGCCCCTACGAGCAGTACTTC.

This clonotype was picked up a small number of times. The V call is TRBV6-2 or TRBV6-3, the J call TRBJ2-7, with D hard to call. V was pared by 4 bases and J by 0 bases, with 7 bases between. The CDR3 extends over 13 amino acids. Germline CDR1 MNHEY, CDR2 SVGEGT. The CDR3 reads CASSSVGSYEQYF. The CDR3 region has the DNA TGTGCCAGCAGTTCCGTAGGCTCCTACGAGCAGTACTTC.

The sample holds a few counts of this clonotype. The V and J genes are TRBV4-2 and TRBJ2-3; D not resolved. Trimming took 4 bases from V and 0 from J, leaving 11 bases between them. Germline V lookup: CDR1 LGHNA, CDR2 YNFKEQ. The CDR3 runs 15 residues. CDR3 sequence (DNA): TGTGCCAGCAGCCTAGTGATCTCTAGCACAGATACGCAGTATTTT. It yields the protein CASSLVISSTDTQYF.

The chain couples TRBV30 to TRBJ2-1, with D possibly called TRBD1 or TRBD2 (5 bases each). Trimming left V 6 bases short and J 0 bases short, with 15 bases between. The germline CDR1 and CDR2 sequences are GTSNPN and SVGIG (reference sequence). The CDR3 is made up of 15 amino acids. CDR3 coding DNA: TGTGCCTGCTCCGGGACGCTCACCTCCTACAATGAGCAGTTCTTC. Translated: CACSGTLTSYNEQFF.

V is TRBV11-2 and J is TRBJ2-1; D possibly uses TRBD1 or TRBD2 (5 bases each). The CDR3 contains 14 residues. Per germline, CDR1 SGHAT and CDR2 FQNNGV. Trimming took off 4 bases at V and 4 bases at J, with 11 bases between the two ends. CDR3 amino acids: CASSSQRGYNEQFF. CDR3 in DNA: TGTGCCAGCAGCTCACAGAGGGGTTACAATGAGCAGTTCTTC.

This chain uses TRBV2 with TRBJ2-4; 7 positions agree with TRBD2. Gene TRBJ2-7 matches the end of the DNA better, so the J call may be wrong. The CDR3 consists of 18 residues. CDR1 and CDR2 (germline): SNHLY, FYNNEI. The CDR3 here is CASSQTPPRDYYTYEQYF. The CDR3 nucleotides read TGTGCCAGCAGTCAGACTCCTCCCCGGGACTACTACACCTACGAGCAGTACTTC.

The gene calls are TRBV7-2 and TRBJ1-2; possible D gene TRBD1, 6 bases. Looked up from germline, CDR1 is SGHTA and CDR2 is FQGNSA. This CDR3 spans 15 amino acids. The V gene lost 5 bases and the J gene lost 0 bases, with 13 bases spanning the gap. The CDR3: CASSGRTATNYGYTF. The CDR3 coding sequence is TGTGCCAGCAGCGGCCGGACAGCAACTAACTATGGCTACACCTTC. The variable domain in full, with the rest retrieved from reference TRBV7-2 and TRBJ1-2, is GAGVSQSPSNKVTEKGKDVELRCDPISGHTALYWYRQSLGQGLEFLIYFQGNSAPDKSGLPSDRFSAERTGGSVSTLTIQRTQQEDSAVYLCASSGRTATNYGYTFGSGTRLTVV.

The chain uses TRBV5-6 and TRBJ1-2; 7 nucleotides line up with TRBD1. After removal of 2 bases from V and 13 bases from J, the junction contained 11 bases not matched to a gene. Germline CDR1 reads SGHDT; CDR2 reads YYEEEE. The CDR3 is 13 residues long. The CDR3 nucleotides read TGTGCCAGCAGCTTTAACCCCAGGGGACAGTGCACCTTC. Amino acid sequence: CASSFNPRGQCTF.

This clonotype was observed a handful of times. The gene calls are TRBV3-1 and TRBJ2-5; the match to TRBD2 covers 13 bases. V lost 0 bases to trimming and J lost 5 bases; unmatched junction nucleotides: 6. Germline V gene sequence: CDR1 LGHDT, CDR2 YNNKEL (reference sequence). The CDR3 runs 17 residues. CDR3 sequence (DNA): TGTGCCAGCAGCCAAGATATCGGACTAGCGGGGGAGGAGACCCAGTACTTC. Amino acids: CASSQDIGLAGEETQYF.

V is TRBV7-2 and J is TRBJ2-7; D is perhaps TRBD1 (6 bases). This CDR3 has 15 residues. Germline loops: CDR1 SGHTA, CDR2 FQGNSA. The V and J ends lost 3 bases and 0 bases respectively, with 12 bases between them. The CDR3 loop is CASSFTGSNSYEQYF. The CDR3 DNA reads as TGTGCCAGCAGCTTTACAGGGAGCAACTCCTACGAGCAGTACTTC.

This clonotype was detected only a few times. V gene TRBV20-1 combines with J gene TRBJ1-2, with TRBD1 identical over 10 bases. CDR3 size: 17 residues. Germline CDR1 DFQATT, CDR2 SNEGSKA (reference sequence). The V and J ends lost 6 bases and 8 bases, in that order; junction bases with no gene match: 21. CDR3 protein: CSARGPGQGHSLGGYTF. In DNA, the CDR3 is TGCAGTGCCAGGGGGCCGGGACAGGGGCACTCACTGGGGGGCTACACCTTC.

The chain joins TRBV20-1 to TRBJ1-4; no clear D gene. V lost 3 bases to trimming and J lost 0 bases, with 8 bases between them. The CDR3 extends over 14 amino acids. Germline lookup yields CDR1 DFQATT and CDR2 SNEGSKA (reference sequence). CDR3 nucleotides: TGCAGTGCTAGCAGGACCCCAACTAATGAAAAACTGTTTTTT. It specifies CSASRTPTNEKLFF.

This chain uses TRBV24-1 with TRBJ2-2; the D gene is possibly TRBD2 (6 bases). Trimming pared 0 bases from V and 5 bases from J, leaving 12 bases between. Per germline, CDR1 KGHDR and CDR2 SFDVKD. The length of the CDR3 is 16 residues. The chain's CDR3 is CATSDLALSGTGELFF. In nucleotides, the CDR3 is TGTGCCACCAGTGATTTGGCGCTGAGCGGGACCGGGGAGCTGTTTTTT.

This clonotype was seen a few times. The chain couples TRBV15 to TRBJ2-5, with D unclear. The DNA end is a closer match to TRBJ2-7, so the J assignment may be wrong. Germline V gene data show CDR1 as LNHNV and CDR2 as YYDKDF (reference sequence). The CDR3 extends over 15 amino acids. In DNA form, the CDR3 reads TGTGCCACCAGCTCAAAGGCCAGCGCAACCTACGAGCAGTACTTC. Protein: CATSSKASATYEQYF.

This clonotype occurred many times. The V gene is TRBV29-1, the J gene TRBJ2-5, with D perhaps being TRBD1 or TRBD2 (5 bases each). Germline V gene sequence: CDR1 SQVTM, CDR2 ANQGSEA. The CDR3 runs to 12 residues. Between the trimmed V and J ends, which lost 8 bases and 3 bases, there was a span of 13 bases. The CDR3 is CSPRDGEETQYF. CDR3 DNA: TGCAGCCCCCGGGACGGAGAAGAGACCCAGTACTTC.

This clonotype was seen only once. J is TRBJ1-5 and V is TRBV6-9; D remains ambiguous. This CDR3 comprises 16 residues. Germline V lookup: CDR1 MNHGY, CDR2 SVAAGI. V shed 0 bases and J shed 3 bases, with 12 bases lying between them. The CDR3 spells CASSYSRKALNQPQHF. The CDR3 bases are TGTGCCAGCAGTTATTCTAGGAAGGCACTCAATCAGCCCCAGCATTTT.

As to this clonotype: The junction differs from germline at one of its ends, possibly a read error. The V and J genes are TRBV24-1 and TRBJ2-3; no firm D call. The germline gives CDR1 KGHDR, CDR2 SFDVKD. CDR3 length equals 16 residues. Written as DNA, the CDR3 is TGTGCCACCAGTGATCCGTTGGGAACGGCCCAAGATACGCGGTATTTT. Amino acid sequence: CATSDPLGTAQDTRYF.

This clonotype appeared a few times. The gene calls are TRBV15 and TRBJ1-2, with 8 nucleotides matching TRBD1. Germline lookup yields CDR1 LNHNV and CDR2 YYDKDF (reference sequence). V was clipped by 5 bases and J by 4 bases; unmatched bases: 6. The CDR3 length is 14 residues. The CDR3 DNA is TGTGCCACCAGCCACGACAGGGGCGGCTATGGCTACACCTTC. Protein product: CATSHDRGGYGYTF.

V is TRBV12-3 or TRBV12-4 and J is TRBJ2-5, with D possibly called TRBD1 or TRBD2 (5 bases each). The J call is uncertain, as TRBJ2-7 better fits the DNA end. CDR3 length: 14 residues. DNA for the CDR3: TGTGCCAGCAGTGGGGGATATCCTCCCTACGAGCAGTACTTC. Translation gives CASSGGYPPYEQYF.

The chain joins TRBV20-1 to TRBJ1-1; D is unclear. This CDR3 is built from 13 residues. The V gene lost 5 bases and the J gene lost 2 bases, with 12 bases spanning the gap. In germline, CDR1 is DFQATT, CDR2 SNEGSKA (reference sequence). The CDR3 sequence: CSAPRGSNTEAFF. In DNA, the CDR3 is TGCAGTGCTCCCCGTGGCTCCAACACTGAAGCTTTCTTT.